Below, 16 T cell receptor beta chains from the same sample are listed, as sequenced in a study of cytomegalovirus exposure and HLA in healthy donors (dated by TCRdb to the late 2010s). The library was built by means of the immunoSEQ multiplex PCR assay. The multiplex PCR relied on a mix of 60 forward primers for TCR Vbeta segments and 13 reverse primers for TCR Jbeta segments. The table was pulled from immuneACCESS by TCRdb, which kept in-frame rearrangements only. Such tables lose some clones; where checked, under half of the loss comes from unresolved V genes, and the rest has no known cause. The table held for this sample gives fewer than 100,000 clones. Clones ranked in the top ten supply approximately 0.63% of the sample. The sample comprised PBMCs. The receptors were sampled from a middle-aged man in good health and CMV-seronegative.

The CDR3 sequence is CASSPGQRSNYGYTF. As DNA, the CDR3 is TGTGCCAGCAGTCCAGGACAGAGATCTAACTATGGCTACACCTTC. The chain couples TRBV28 to TRBJ1-2, with D maybe TRBD1 (6 bases). V was pared by 5 bases and J by 0 bases, with 13 bases between. Per the germline V gene, CDR1 is MDHEN and CDR2 is SYDVKM. This CDR3 comprises 15 residues.

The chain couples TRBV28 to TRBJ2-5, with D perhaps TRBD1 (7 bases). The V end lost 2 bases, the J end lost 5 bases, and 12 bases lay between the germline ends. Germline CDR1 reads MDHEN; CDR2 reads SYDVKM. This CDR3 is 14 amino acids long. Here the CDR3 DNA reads TGTGCCAGCAGTTTACAGACAGGGAGGGAGACCCAGTACTTC. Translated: CASSLQTGRETQYF.

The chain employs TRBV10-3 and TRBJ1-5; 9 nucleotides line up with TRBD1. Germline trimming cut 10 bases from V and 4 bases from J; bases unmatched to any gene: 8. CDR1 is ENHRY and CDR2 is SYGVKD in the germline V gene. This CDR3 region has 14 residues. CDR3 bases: TGTGCCACCCGGGACAGGGAGGGGAATCAGCCCCAGCATTTT. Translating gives CATRDREGNQPQHF.

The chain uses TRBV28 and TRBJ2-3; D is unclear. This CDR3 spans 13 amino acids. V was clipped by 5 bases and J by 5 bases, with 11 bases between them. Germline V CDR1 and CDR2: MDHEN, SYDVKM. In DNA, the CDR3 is TGTGCCAGCAGTAACCTATTAGTAGATACGCAGTATTTT. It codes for CASSNLLVDTQYF.

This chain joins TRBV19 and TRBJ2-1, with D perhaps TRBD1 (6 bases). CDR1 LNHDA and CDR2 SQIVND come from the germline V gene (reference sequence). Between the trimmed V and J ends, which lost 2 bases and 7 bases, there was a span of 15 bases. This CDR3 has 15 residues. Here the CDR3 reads CASSIIAGAENEQFF. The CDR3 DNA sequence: TGTGCCAGTAGTATAATTGCAGGGGCCGAGAATGAGCAGTTCTTC.

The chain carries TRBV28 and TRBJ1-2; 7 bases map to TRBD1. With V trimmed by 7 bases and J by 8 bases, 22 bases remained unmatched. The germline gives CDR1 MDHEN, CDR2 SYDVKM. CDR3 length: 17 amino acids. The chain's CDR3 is CASTPSPGTANAAGYTF. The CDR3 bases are TGTGCCAGCACCCCCAGCCCCGGGACAGCGAACGCGGCGGGCTACACCTTC.

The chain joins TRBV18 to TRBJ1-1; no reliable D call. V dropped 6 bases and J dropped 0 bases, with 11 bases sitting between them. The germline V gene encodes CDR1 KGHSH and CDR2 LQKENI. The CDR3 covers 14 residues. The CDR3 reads CASSPAGLNTEAFF. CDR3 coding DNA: TGTGCCAGCTCCCCGGCGGGTTTGAACACTGAAGCTTTCTTT. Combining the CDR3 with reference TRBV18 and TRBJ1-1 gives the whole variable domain NAGVMQNPRHLVRRRGQEARLRCSPMKGHSHVYWYRQLPEEGLKFMVYLQKENIIDESGMPKERFSAEFPKEGPSILRIQQVVRGDSAAYFCASSPAGLNTEAFFGQGTRLTVV.

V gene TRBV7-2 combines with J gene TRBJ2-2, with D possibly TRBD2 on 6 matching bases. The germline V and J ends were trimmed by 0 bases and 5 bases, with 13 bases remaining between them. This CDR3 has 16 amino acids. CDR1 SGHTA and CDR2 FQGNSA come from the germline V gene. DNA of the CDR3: TGTGCCAGCAGCTTAGCGGGGGGATGGGAAACCGGGGAGCTGTTTTTT. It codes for CASSLAGGWETGELFF.

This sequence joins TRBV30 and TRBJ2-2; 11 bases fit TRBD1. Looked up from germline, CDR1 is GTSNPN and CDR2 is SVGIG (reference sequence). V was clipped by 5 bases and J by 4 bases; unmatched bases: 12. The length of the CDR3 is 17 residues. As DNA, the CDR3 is TGTGCCTGGTCACCCCCCGGGACAGGGGGACTCACCGGGGAGCTGTTTTTT. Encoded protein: CAWSPPGTGGLTGELFF.

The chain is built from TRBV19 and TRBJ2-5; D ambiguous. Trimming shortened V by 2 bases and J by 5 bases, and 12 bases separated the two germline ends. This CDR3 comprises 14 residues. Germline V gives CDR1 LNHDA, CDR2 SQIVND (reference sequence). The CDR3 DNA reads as TGTGCCAGTAGTATATCCGATTCGCGGGAGACCCAGTACTTC. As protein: CASSISDSRETQYF. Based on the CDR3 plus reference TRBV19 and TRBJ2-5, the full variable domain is DGGITQSPKYLFRKEGQNVTLSCEQNLNHDAMYWYRQDPGQGLRLIYYSQIVNDFQKGDIAEGYSVSREKKESFPLTVTSAQKNPTAFYLCASSISDSRETQYFGPGTRLLVL.

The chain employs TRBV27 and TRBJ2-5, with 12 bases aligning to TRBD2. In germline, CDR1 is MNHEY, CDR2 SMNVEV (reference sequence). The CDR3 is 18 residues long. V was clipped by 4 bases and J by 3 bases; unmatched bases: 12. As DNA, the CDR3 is TGTGCCAGCAGTTCTCCCACTAGCGGGGGGATAAAGAAAGAGACCCAGTACTTC. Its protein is CASSSPTSGGIKKETQYF.

CDR3 nucleotides: TGTGCCAGCAGCGTAGCTGAAGACACAACCTACGAGCAGTACTTC. Protein sequence: CASSVAEDTTYEQYF. The chain couples TRBV9 to TRBJ2-7, with D hard to call. CDR1 is SGDLS and CDR2 is YYNGEE in the germline V gene. The CDR3 covers 15 residues. Trimming pared 0 bases from V and 2 bases from J, leaving 12 bases between.

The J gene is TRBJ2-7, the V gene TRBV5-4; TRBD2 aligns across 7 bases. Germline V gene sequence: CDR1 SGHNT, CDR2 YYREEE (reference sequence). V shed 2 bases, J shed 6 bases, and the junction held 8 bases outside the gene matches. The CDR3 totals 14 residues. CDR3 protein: CASSFRAGWGEQYF. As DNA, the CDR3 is TGTGCCAGCAGCTTCAGAGCGGGGTGGGGCGAGCAGTACTTC.

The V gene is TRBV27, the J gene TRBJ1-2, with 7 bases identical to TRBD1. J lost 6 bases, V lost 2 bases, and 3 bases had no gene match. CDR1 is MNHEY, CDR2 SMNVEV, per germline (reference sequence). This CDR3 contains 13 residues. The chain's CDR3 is CASSLRGHHGYTF. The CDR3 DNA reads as TGTGCCAGCAGTTTAAGGGGGCATCATGGCTACACCTTC.

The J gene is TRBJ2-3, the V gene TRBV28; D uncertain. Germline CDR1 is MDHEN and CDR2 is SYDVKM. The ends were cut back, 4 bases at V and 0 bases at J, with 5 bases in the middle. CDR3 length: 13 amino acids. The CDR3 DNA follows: TGTGCCAGCAGTTCCTCCAGCACAGATACGCAGTATTTT. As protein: CASSSSSTDTQYF.

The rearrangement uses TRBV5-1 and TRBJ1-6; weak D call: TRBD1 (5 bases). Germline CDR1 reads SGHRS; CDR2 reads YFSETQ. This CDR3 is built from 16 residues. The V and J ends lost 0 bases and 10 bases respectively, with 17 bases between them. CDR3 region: CASSLVRTRPGSPLHF. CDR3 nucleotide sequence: TGCGCCAGCAGCTTGGTGAGGACAAGGCCCGGGTCACCCCTCCACTTT. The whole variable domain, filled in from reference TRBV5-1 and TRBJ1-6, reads KAGVTQTPRYLIKTRGQQVTLSCSPISGHRSVSWYQQTPGQGLQFLFEYFSETQRNKGNFPGRFSGRQFSNSRSEMNVSTLELGDSALYLCASSLVRTRPGSPLHFGNGTRLTVT.